The TCR beta chain under discussion was sequenced for a study of T cell responses to AZD1222 COVID-19 vaccine. This CDR3 region has 13 residues. V was shortened by 6 bases and J by 7 bases, with 15 bases between the two germline ends. CDR1 and CDR2 (germline): MNHEY, SVGAGI. Second-dose schedules of about 4 or about 12 weeks were combined. Produced via immunoSEQ multiplex PCR; TCRdb's table is partial and in-frame only. The table includes about 180,000 clones, almost 90% detected once. The J gene is TRBJ1-2, the V gene TRBV6-5; D is possibly TRBD1 (5 bases). This material consisted of peripheral blood, taken 28 days after the second AZD1222 dose. This clonotype originated in an adult who received the AZD1222 COVID-19 vaccine. CDR3 amino acids: CASSEGLFGGYTF. DNA of the CDR3: TGTGCCAGCAGCGAGGGGTTATTTGGTGGCTACACCTTC.